Given below is one TCR beta chain in context. No antigen is known for it. These data are taken from a study of cytomegalovirus exposure and HLA in healthy donors (dated by TCRdb to the late 2010s). Concerning the study at large: According to an earlier analysis of 587 of the donors, roughly 180 million T cells yielded some 120 million unique TCR beta sequences and 276 Gb of sequence data. An earlier analysis of around 580 of the donors used high-throughput TCR beta sequencing to judge whether each TCR beta V gene segment behaved as functional or pseudogenic. The study aimed to test whether cataloging public T cell receptors could reveal signatures of past pathogen exposure. To study patterns of TCR occurrence, a later analysis re-analyzed previously published TCR beta repertoires from 650 to 750 donors and added high-resolution HLA genotyping. Across 300 to 500 genotyped donors of the cohort, an average of about 240,000 unique TCR beta nucleotide sequences per donor were sequenced, and 15% to 20% of those sequences were non-productive. Roughly 310 gigabases of sequencing data and approximately 80 million unique TCR sequences were included in an early release covering 550 to 800 HLA-typed donors. Typing coverage differed by locus: A, B, C, DRB1 and DQB1 were typed in roughly 629-640 donors, DQA1 in 522, DPA1 in 600 to 610, and DPB1 in 450 to 490. HLA typing covered class I and class II loci at four-digit resolution. Donor age, sex, ethnicity and CMV serostatus were collected together with the repertoire data. A later genetic analysis took genome-wide SNP genotypes for about 55% of the 666 donors and used that subset as a discovery cohort. Rather than using new phenotypic data, the later analysis identified candidate immune exposures from TCR beta sequences and from how often those sequences occurred across donors. The genetic ancestry cluster associated with self-reported Caucasian donors included 81% of the roughly 360 genotyped donors. Every discovery cohort repertoire had been produced on one sequencing platform. About five DR-DQ haplotypes were handled as single units for association and clustering because linkage in the cohort was strong. A separate validation cohort of 90 to 150 different subjects was used in addition to the 666-subject first cohort. Using immunosequencing, the study profiled T cell repertoires from about 610 subjects and related those repertoires to cytomegalovirus serostatus. To predict cytomegalovirus infection status, the study combined high-throughput TCR immunosequencing, statistical association of individual TCRs with disease status, and machine learning. Results and caveats for the whole study, not just this receptor: The authors suggested that the approach could potentially be generalized to other disease states and immunological phenotypes. Because some donors lacked HLA typing at each locus, the association tests relied only on the typed subset. Linkage disequilibrium might explain the correlated functional status among segregating V segments, but an unknown experimental factor could not be excluded. A group of highly shared sequence variants was considered likely to be a technical artifact of the sequencing pipeline. Some IMGT-functional V segments, including TRBV6-2 and TRBV6-3, could not be told apart with the 87-base-pair reads, so those segments were excluded. In the study, approximately 160 TCR beta chains were listed as associated with cytomegalovirus. According to a later genetic analysis, donors in an Asian-associated ancestry cluster had fewer N-insertions in productive TCRs than the approximately 630-donor mean. Strong co-occurrence of HLA alleles, especially DR and DQ, made assigning TCR associations to individual alleles difficult. In a later analysis, several top co-occurrence clusters were reported to appear linked to parvovirus B19, influenza, CMV and Epstein-Barr virus. Immune exposure information for the cohort was limited to CMV serostatus. Across donors, most TCR sequences were observed very rarely, whereas some public TCRs were present in many individuals. Roughly uniform sequencing depth across donors was assumed in presence/absence analyses, although this assumption may not hold. In both the original and validation cohorts, the classifier was reported to diagnose cytomegalovirus status with high specificity and sensitivity. Specific HLA alleles were associated with 15,000 to 20,000 TCR beta sequences at a false discovery rate of 0.05 in a later analysis. Because counts were too low, roughly 17 rarely observed V segments, including chromosome 9 orphons, were left out of the earlier analysis of over 550 of the donors. In a later analysis, the rate of TCR association differed among HLA loci, with DRB1 alleles having the most associated TCRs and HLA-C alleles having the fewest. An association between a missense DCLRE1C variant and V-gene and J-gene trimming of TCR beta chains was found in a later genetic analysis and replicated in an independent cohort. An earlier analysis of approximately 530 of the donors showed that most TCR beta V segments appeared in productive rearrangements either about 87% or about 30% of the time, which broadly matched IMGT annotations. In a later analysis, most CMV-associated TCR beta chains were found to appear HLA-restricted, with HLA associations seemingly driven largely by CMV exposure. Compared with equally common non-associated chains, HLA-associated TCR beta chains in a later analysis were more clonally expanded and had lower generation probabilities. In this cohort, only TCR beta chains were sequenced, and detectable features were limited by the absence of alpha or paired-chain data. Three of the identified cytomegalovirus-associated TCR beta chains were confirmed in vitro to be specific for cytomegalovirus antigens. A further reported finding was that TCR beta sequences accurately predicted the HLA-A and HLA-B alleles for most subjects in the first cohort.

In total, more than 500 healthy bone marrow donors made up the cohort. All cohort members were sampled while nominally healthy, although unrecorded immune exposures were likely present. The donor tested CMV seronegative, placing the donor among the approximately 400 seronegative members of the cohort. Each donor provided a peripheral blood sample, and peripheral blood mononuclear cells were used for TCR beta sequencing. The Qiagen DNeasy Blood Extraction Kit was used to extract genomic DNA from the blood cell samples. Libraries were constructed by the immunoSEQ multiplex PCR assay. For the multiplex PCR, a mixture combining 60 forward primers for TCR Vbeta segments and 13 reverse primers for TCR Jbeta segments was used. A multiplex PCR assay on genomic DNA amplified the CDR3 region of rearranged TCR beta genes. The amplified TCR beta libraries were sequenced on the Illumina HiSeq System as 87-base-pair reads. In the original analysis: A later analysis counted approximately 76 million unique TCR beta chains across the 640 or so repertoires, and around 12 million of these chains were shared by at least two donors. Raw reads were error-corrected and collapsed into unique sequences with a nearest-neighbor algorithm that merged closely related sequences to remove PCR and sequencing errors. CDR3 sequences were aligned to IMGT reference sequences to assign V, D and J gene segments. For a sequence to be retained, a match of at least six nucleotides was required to both a V gene segment and a J gene segment. A rearrangement counted as productive if the CDR3 had no stop codons and remained in frame with V and J, and every other rearrangement counted as non-productive. Following IMGT convention, CDR3 was defined as the stretch from the second conserved V-encoded cysteine up to the conserved J-encoded phenylalanine. The earlier analysis of roughly 590 of the donors excluded any sequence lacking an unambiguous match to a single V gene segment. In an earlier analysis of 450 to 700 of the donors, V segments were called functional above 56.7% productive rearrangements and were called segregating when the between-donor standard deviation exceeded 5%. A statistical classification framework was built for diagnosing cytomegalovirus status from the catalog of TCR beta chain sequences. In a later analysis, V and J genes were assigned by comparing TCR nucleotide sequences against IMGT/GENE-DB human TR gene sequences. The TCRdist pipeline was used in a later analysis to assign CDR3 sequences and most-parsimonious VDJ recombination scenarios. In a later analysis, every TCR beta chain was defined by the combination of its CDR3 amino acid sequence and its V-gene family, and reads without a unique V-gene family were dropped. As a way to deal with suspected cross-contamination and a sequencing artifact, a later analysis dropped 592 nucleotide sequences that were highly shared and had low generation probability. For each public chain, a later analysis derived a clonal expansion index from normalized ranks of inferred template counts within each repertoire. A later analysis computed generation probabilities with a VDJ recombination model fitted to out-of-frame rearrangements, and checked the results against IGoR. In a later analysis, TCR-TCR, TCR-HLA and TCR-CMV co-occurrence was scored with hypergeometric tests, and a repertoire-size bias correction was applied to TCR pairs. To estimate false discovery rates, a later analysis permuted the HLA or CMV assignments 20 times. In a later analysis, co-occurring TCRs were grouped using DBSCAN, with TCRdist sequence similarity added in when clustering inside HLA-allele-positive subsets. Repertoires with fewer than 30,000 or more than 120,000 public chains were left out of co-occurrence clustering, as were about five repertoires with anomalous nucleotide sharing. What TCRdb holds here is the immuneACCESS table cut down to in-frame rearrangements. Part of the clones is not present; checked against another copy, under half of the missing clones reflect an unresolved V gene, and the others are unexplained. The V and J calls and the clone size are those of that table, but D and trimming were determined from the DNA. In this sample's table one finds approximately 77,000 clones. The top ten clones comprise approximately 4.3% of the sample.

A distance of 11 bases separates the germline ends of V and J, which lose 4 bases and 2 bases respectively. Taken from the germline V gene, the CDR1 and CDR2 loops are SGHNT and YENEEA. From cysteine to phenylalanine, the CDR3 is 15 amino acids long. CDR3 DNA only is kept here, 45 bases in frame from base 1. The chain couples TRBV11-3 to TRBJ2-2; the D gene cannot be resolved reliably. The TCR was taken from a young man in good health and CMV-seronegative. Material for sequencing was PBMCs. CDR3 protein: CASSWRLGNTGELFF. The nucleotide sequence reads as follows: TGTGCCAGCAGCTGGCGCCTAGGAAACACCGGGGAGCTGTTTTTT. Outside the CDR3, residues come from the reference TRBV11-3 and TRBJ2-2 proteins, so the full variable domain is: EAGVVQSPRYKIIEKKQPVAFWCNPISGHNTLYWYLQNLGQGPELLIRYENEEAVDDSQLPKDRFSAERLKGVDSTLKIQPAELGDSAVYLCASSWRLGNTGELFFGEGSRLTVL.